The 18 T cell receptor beta chains below were found in one sample sequenced in a study of CD8+CD57+ T cells in acquired aplastic anemia (dated by TCRdb to 2016 to 2019). Sequenced using an Illumina HiSeq 2000. Genomic DNA served as template for TCR beta VDJ combination and CDR3 sequence profiling. Using fastp at Q25 and MiXCR, TCRdb reprocessed the public reads and kept productive beta chains. Rows are combined by CDR3 protein, so each entry shows the most common genes and DNA. Within this sample are 150,000 or so distinct CDR3 sequences, with about 60% of them counted one time only. Clones ranked in the top ten supply 35% to 50% of the sample. The sequenced sample consisted of sorted CD4+, CD8+, or CD8+CD57+ T cells (not recorded which) from PBMCs. Source of these receptors: a human donor in good health.

The V and J genes are TRBV20-1 and TRBJ1-2; the D gene is possibly TRBD1 (5 bases). V gave up 3 bases and J gave up 6 bases, with 5 bases separating them. The CDR3 spans 10 residues. CDR1 is DFQATT, CDR2 SNEGSKA, per germline (reference sequence). CDR3 nucleotides: TGCAGTGCTAGCAGGGATGGCTACACCTTC. This translates into CSASRDGYTF.

The chain carries TRBV9 and TRBJ1-6; D is possibly TRBD1 (5 bases). The CDR3 length is 13 residues. The germline gives CDR1 SGDLS, CDR2 YYNGEE. V was cut by 6 bases and J by 5 bases, with 9 bases left in between. CDR3 residues: CASTEGDNSPLHF. Here the CDR3 DNA reads TGTGCCAGCACCGAAGGGGATAATTCACCCCTCCACTTT.

The table lists this clonotype with many counts. The CDR3 sequence: CASSYPIAEPSTDTQYF. The CDR3 region has the DNA TGTGCCAGCAGCTACCCAATAGCGGAACCTAGCACAGATACGCAGTATTTT. The V and J genes are TRBV5-6 and TRBJ2-3, with D possibly being TRBD2 (6 bases). The germline V and J ends were trimmed by 3 bases and 0 bases, with 17 bases remaining between them. Germline V gene data show CDR1 as SGHDT and CDR2 as YYEEEE. This CDR3 region has 17 residues.

In its sample, this clonotype was seen once. J is TRBJ2-1 and V is TRBV5-4, with TRBD2 identical over 8 bases. Trimming removed 4 bases from V and 7 bases from J; junction bases left unmatched: 10. Germline CDR1 SGHNT, CDR2 YYREEE (reference sequence). The CDR3 spans 15 residues. The CDR3: CASSKRPGGLNEQFF. The CDR3 DNA reads TGTGCCAGCAGCAAAAGACCGGGAGGGTTGAATGAGCAGTTCTTC.

The V call is TRBV13, the J call TRBJ2-3; 8 bases align to TRBD1. The germline V gene has CDR1 PRHDT and CDR2 FYEKMQ (reference sequence). Losses at the gene ends were 4 bases for V and 5 bases for J; bases not matched to a gene: 8. CDR3 size: 15 residues. The CDR3 sequence: CASSSGTGGGDTQYF. DNA of the CDR3: TGTGCCAGCAGCTCCGGAACAGGGGGTGGAGATACGCAGTATTTT.

This chain uses TRBV24-1 with TRBJ2-1; D ambiguous. Trimming removed 3 bases from V and 7 bases from J, with 9 bases in between. Germline CDR1 is KGHDR and CDR2 is SFDVKD. CDR3 size: 13 residues. As DNA, the CDR3 is TGTGCCACCAGTGATACGAGCTCGAATGAGCAGTTCTTC. Translating gives CATSDTSSNEQFF.

This clonotype was seen only a few times. The chain has TRBV7-6 and TRBJ2-4; D is unclear. V was clipped by 2 bases and J by 0 bases, with 17 bases between them. The CDR3 is 18 amino acids. Germline V gene data show CDR1 as SGHVS and CDR2 as FNYEAQ. The CDR3 protein is CASSLTSAINIAKNIQYF. As DNA, the CDR3 is TGTGCCAGCAGCTTAACCTCGGCCATCAACATAGCCAAAAACATTCAGTACTTC.

The rearrangement joins TRBV10-3 to TRBJ2-3, with D possibly TRBD2 on 6 matching bases. Between the trimmed V and J ends, which lost 3 bases and 7 bases, there was a span of 14 bases. From germline, CDR1 is ENHRY and CDR2 SYGVKD. This CDR3 is built from 14 residues. The CDR3 DNA reads as TGTGCCATCAGTGAACCCGGACGGGAGAATACGCAGTATTTT. This translates into CAISEPGRENTQYF.

This clonotype has a single count. The V gene is TRBV7-3, the J gene TRBJ2-1, with 14 bases identical to TRBD2. This CDR3 has 14 amino acids. Germline trimming cut 6 bases from V and 6 bases from J; bases unmatched to any gene: 1. The V gene's germline CDR1 is SGHTA and CDR2 FQGTGA. As DNA, the CDR3 is TGTGCCAGCAGGACTAGCGGGAGGGCCAATGAGCAGTTCTTC. Amino acids: CASRTSGRANEQFF.

V gene TRBV20-1 combines with J gene TRBJ2-5; TRBD1 aligns across 9 bases. The CDR3 is made up of 14 amino acids. Germline loops: CDR1 DFQATT, CDR2 SNEGSKA (reference sequence). Germline trimming cut 0 bases from V and 7 bases from J; bases unmatched to any gene: 6. The CDR3 sequence: CSARDEQGAPTQYF. In nucleotides, the CDR3 is TGCAGTGCTAGAGATGAACAGGGGGCCCCGACCCAGTACTTC.

The V call is TRBV24-1, the J call TRBJ2-1; D call uncertain. V lost 3 bases and J 1 base, leaving 3 bases between the germline ends. The CDR3 has 13 residues. Germline values: CDR1 KGHDR, CDR2 SFDVKD. Here the CDR3 DNA reads TGTGCCACCAGTGATACGTCCTACAATGAGCAGTTCTTC. Its translation: CATSDTSYNEQFF.

The rearrangement links TRBV7-9 to TRBJ2-2, with D unclear. The CDR3 runs 14 residues. Germline lookup yields CDR1 SEHNR and CDR2 FQNEAQ (reference sequence). The V end lost 5 bases, the J end lost 4 bases, and 11 bases lay between the germline ends. The CDR3 nucleotides read TGTGCCAGCAGCCGGCCATCGAGCACCGGGGAGCTGTTTTTT. Translated, it gives CASSRPSSTGELFF.

This clonotype was counted a few times. The rearrangement uses TRBV24-1 and TRBJ1-2; 12 bases align to TRBD1. CDR1 is KGHDR, CDR2 SFDVKD, per germline. V trimming: 5 bases; J trimming: 3 bases; junction bases outside the gene matches: 6. The CDR3 has 16 amino acids. The DNA of the CDR3 is TGTGCCACCAGTGCTAGGGGACAGGGGGCATACTATGGCTACACCTTC. It specifies CATSARGQGAYYGYTF.

This chain links TRBV4-1 with TRBJ2-1; no clear D. V was pared by 3 bases and J by 5 bases, with 8 bases between. This CDR3 has 13 residues. CDR1 is MGHRA, CDR2 YSYEKL, per germline. The CDR3 spells CASSHGRNNEQFF. The CDR3 DNA reads TGCGCCAGCAGCCACGGCAGGAACAATGAGCAGTTCTTC.

This clonotype appeared a few times. The chain has TRBV7-2 and TRBJ2-1; the D gene is possibly TRBD2 (5 bases). Trimming removed 1 base from V and 10 bases from J, with 14 bases in between. CDR1 is SGHTA and CDR2 is FQGNSA in the germline V gene. There are 14 residues in the CDR3. This chain's CDR3 is CASSLGGLSGEQFF. The CDR3 region has the DNA TGTGCCAGCAGCTTAGGAGGCCTCTCGGGGGAGCAGTTCTTC. Full variable domain (missing parts from reference TRBV7-2 and TRBJ2-1): GAGVSQSPSNKVTEKGKDVELRCDPISGHTALYWYRQSLGQGLEFLIYFQGNSAPDKSGLPSDRFSAERTGGSVSTLTIQRTQQEDSAVYLCASSLGGLSGEQFFGPGTRLTVL.

This chain joins TRBV4-3 and TRBJ2-7; D is unclear. Germline-derived CDR1 and CDR2 are LGHNA and YSLEER. This CDR3 comprises 14 residues. V gave up 1 base and J gave up 3 bases, with 10 bases separating them. In DNA form, the CDR3 reads TGCGCCAGCAGCCAAGGTTCTTCCCTCTACGAGCAGTACTTC. This encodes CASSQGSSLYEQYF.

The rearrangement joins TRBV19 to TRBJ1-5; D possibly corresponds to TRBD1 (6 bases). In germline, CDR1 is LNHDA, CDR2 SQIVND (reference sequence). CDR3 size: 16 residues. V shed 5 bases and J shed 0 bases, with 14 bases lying between them. The CDR3 loop is CASSERGGYSNQPQHF. In nucleotides, the CDR3 is TGTGCCAGTAGTGAGAGGGGGGGCTATAGCAATCAGCCCCAGCATTTT.

This clonotype was counted many times. The V call is TRBV4-1, the J call TRBJ2-7, with unresolved D. Trimming shortened V by 4 bases and J by 4 bases, and 11 bases separated the two germline ends. This CDR3 comprises 13 residues. The germline gives CDR1 MGHRA, CDR2 YSYEKL. The CDR3 bases are TGCGCCAGCAGCCCGGCTGCAGGATACGAGCAGTACTTC. It codes for CASSPAAGYEQYF.